This T cell receptor (beta chain) was obtained from a study of cytomegalovirus exposure and HLA in healthy donors. Study-wide results and limits: Rare sequences made up most TCRs, while some public TCRs were found in many donors. In an earlier analysis, most TCR beta V segments were productive about 87% or about 30% of the time. Likely technical artifact: a cluster of highly shared sequence variants. Researchers catalogued roughly 170 TCR beta chains as cytomegalovirus-associated.

Comment on this clone: Its antigen is not known.

The study ran its PCR with 60 Vbeta and 13 Jbeta primers. The data were produced by immunoSEQ multiplex PCR, yet TCRdb's version contains in-frame clones alone and is incomplete. This sample has around 130,000 clones; 65% to 80% occur once, and the top ten carry less than 3.5%. The CDR3 covers 12 residues. The J segment lost 5 bases and the V segment lost 7 bases, leaving 3 bases of the junction unmatched. Germline assignment: CDR1 SNHLY and CDR2 FYNNEI. The TCR sequence derives from a woman between 35 and 50 years old in good health and CMV-seropositive. The sample taken for sequencing was PBMCs. V usage is TRBV2 and J usage is TRBJ1-2, with TRBD1 matching over 8 bases. CDR3 sequence: CASTDRGYGYTF. For the CDR3, the DNA is TGTGCCAGCACCGACAGGGGATATGGCTACACCTTC.